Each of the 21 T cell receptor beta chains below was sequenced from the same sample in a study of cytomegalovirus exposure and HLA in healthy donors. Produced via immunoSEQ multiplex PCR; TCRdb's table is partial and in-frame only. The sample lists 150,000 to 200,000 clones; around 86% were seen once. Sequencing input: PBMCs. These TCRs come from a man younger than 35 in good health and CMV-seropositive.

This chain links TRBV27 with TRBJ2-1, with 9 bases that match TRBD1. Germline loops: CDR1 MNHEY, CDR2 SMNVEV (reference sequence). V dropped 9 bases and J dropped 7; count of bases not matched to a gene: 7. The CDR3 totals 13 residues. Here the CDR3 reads CASMGQGTNEQFF. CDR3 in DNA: TGTGCCAGTATGGGACAGGGAACGAATGAGCAGTTCTTC.

The CDR3: CASIGFEQYF. For the CDR3, the DNA is TGTGCCAGCATCGGGTTCGAGCAGTACTTC. The chain uses TRBV6-1 and TRBJ2-7, with no clear D. Germline V gene sequence: CDR1 MNHNS, CDR2 SASEGT. The CDR3 runs to 10 residues. The V and J ends lost 7 bases and 6 bases respectively, with 7 bases between them.

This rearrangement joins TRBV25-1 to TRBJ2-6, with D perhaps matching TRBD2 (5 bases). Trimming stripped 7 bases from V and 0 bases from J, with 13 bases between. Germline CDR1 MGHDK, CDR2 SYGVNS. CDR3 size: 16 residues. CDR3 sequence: CASKDRESSGANVLTF. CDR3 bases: TGTGCCAGCAAGGACCGGGAAAGCTCTGGGGCCAACGTCCTGACTTTC.

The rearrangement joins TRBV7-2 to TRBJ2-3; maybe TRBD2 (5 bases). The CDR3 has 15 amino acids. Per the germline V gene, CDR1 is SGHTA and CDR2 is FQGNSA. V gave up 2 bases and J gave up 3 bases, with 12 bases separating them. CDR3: CASSLMWTATDTQYF. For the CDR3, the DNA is TGTGCCAGCAGCTTAATGTGGACTGCAACAGATACGCAGTATTTT.

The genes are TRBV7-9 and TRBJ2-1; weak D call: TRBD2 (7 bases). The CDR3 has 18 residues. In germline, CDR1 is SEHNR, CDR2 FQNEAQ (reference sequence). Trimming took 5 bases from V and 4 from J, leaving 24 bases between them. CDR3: CASSHPHRGRGQYNEQFF. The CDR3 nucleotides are TGTGCCAGCAGCCACCCCCATCGGGGGCGGGGGCAATACAATGAGCAGTTCTTC.

Written as DNA, the CDR3 is TGCAGCGTTGAGAGGACAGAGAACACTGAAGCTTTCTTT. This sequence encodes CSVERTENTEAFF. The chain combines TRBV29-1 with TRBJ1-1, with a weak D call TRBD1 (6 bases). This CDR3 has 13 amino acids. Trimming removed 3 bases at V and 1 base at J, with 9 bases between. Germline-derived CDR1 and CDR2 are SQVTM and ANQGSEA.

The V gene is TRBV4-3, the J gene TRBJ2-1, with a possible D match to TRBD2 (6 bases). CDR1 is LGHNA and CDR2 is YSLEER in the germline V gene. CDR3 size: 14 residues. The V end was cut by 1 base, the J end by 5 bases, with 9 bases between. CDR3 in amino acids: CASSQGTTHNEQFF. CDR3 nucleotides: TGCGCCAGCAGCCAAGGGACTACCCACAATGAGCAGTTCTTC.

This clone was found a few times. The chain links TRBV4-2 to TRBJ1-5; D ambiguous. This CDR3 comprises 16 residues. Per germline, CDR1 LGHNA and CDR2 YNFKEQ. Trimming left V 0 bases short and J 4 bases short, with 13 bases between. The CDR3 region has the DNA TGTGCCAGCAGCCAAGATCTGGGCGCGGGTAATCAGCCCCAGCATTTT. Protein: CASSQDLGAGNQPQHF.

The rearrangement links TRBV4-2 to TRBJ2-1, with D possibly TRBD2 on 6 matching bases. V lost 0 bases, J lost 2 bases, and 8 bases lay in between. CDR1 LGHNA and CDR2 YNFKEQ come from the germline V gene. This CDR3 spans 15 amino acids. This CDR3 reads CASSQDWGAYNEQFF. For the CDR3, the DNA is TGTGCCAGCAGCCAAGACTGGGGGGCCTACAATGAGCAGTTCTTC.

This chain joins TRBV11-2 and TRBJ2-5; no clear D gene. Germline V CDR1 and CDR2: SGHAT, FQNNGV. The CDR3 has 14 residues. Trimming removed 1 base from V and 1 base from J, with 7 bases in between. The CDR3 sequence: CASSLAGGQETQYF. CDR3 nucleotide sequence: TGTGCCAGCAGCTTAGCTGGCGGCCAAGAGACCCAGTACTTC. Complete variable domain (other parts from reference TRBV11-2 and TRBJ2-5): EAGVAQSPRYKIIEKRQSVAFWCNPISGHATLYWYQQILGQGPKLLIQFQNNGVVDDSQLPKDRFSAERLKGVDSTLKIQPAKLEDSAVYLCASSLAGGQETQYFGPGTRLLVL.

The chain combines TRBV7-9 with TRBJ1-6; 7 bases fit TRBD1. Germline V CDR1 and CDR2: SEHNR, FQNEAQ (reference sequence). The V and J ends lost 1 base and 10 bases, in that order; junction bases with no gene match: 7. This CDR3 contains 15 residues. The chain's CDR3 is CASSLGAGGQSPLHF. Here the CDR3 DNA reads TGTGCCAGCAGCTTAGGTGCAGGGGGACAATCACCCCTCCACTTT.

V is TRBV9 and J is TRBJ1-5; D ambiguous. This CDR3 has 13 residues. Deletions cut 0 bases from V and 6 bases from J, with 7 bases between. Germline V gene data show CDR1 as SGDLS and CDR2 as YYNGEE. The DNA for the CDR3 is TGTGCCAGCAGCGTAGACGCGGGTCAGCCCCAGCATTTT. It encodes CASSVDAGQPQHF.

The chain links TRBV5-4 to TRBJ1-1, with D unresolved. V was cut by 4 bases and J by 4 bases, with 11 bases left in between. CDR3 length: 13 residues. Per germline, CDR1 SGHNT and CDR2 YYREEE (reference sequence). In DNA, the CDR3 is TGTGCCAGCAGCAGAAGTCAGGTCACTGAAGCTTTCTTT. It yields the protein CASSRSQVTEAFF.

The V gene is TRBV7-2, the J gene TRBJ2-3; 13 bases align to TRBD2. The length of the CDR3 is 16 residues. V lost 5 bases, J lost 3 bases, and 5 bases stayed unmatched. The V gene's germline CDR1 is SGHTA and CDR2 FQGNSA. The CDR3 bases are TGTGCCAGCAGCCCCGGGACTAGCGGGGTAACAGATACGCAGTATTTT. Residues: CASSPGTSGVTDTQYF.

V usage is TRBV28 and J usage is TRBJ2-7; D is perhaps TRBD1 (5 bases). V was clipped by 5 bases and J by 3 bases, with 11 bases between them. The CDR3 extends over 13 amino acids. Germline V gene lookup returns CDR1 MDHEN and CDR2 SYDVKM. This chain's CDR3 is CASSASGLYEQYF. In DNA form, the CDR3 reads TGTGCCAGCAGTGCCTCAGGGCTCTACGAGCAGTACTTC.

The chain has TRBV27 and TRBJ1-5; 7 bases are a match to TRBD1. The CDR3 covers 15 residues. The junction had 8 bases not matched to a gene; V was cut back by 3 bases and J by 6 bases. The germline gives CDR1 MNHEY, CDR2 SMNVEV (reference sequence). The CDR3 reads CASSLRTGSGQPQHF. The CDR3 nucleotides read TGTGCCAGCAGTTTGAGGACAGGAAGTGGTCAGCCCCAGCATTTT.

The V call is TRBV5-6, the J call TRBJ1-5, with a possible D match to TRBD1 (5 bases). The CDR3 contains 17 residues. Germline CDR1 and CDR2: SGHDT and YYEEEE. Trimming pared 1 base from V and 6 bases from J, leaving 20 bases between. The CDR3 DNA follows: TGTGCCAGCAGCTTGTTCAGGTTTCAGGGAGGTCGTCAGCCCCAGCATTTT. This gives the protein CASSLFRFQGGRQPQHF. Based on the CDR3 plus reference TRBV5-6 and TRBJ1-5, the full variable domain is DAGVTQSPTHLIKTRGQQVTLRCSPKSGHDTVSWYQQALGQGPQFIFQYYEEEERQRGNFPDRFSGHQFPNYSSELNVNALLLGDSALYLCASSLFRFQGGRQPQHFGDGTRLSIL.

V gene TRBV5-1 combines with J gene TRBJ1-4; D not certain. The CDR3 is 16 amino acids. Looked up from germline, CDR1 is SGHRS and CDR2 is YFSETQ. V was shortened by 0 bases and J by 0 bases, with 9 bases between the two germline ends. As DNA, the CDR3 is TGCGCCAGCAGCTTGGCTTTGAGTGCAACTAATGAAAAACTGTTTTTT. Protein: CASSLALSATNEKLFF.

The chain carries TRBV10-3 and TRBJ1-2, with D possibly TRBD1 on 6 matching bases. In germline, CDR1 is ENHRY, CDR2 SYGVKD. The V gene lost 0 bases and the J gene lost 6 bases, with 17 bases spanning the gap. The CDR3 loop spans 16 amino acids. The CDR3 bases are TGTGCCATCAGTGAGTCTAGAGGGGGAGTCTCGGATGGCTACACCTTC. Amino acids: CAISESRGGVSDGYTF.

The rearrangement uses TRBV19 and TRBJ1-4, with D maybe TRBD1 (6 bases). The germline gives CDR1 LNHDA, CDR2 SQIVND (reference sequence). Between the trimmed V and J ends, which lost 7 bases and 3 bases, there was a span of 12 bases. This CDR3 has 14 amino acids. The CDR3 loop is CASTGGAPNEKLFF. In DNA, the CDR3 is TGTGCCAGTACGGGGGGCGCACCTAATGAAAAACTGTTTTTT.

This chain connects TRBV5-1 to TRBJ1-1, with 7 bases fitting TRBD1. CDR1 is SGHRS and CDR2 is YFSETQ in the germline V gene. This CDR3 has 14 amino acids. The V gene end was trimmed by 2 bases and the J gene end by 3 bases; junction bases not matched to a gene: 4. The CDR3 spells CASSFVGQDTEAFF. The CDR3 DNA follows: TGCGCCAGCAGCTTTGTAGGACAGGACACTGAAGCTTTCTTT.